This TCR beta chain came from a study of shared T cell receptors in the human thymus. The CDR3 is made up of 13 amino acids. Trimming stripped 2 bases from V and 4 bases from J, with 6 bases between. CDR1 is MNHEY and CDR2 is SMNVEV in the germline V gene (reference sequence). The method was immunoSEQ multiplex PCR; TCRdb's version includes in-frame clones alone and lacks a portion of them. Here the sample spans 720,000 or so clones, roughly 85% being singletons. The sample was also linked to a second study, of human thymus T cells. That work adds: Thymic and blood repertoires seemed to favor certain V and J genes. Highly overlapping thymic repertoires among unrelated individuals were reported in related research.

The chain uses TRBV27 and TRBJ1-3, with a tentative D call TRBD1 (5 bases). Material for sequencing was thymocytes. The receptor's source is a girl under three years old with a congenital heart defect. DNA of the CDR3: TGTGCCAGCAGTTTACGGACAGGAAACACCATATATTTT. Translated, it gives CASSLRTGNTIYF.